These 2 T cell receptor beta chains originate from one sample sequenced in a study of spatial heterogeneity in lung cancer. One entry per CDR3 protein results from TCRdb running MiXCR on the 5' RACE reads. The sample shows around 20,000 distinct CDR3 sequences, around 9.6% of them seen only once. Noted time point: blood at routine non-recurrence follow-up after resection. The sample here was PBMCs, taken at follow-up. Receptors originate from a male donor with early-stage non-small cell lung cancer.

J is TRBJ2-7 and V is TRBV15, with D perhaps matching TRBD2 (6 bases). This CDR3 has 13 residues. Germline assignment: CDR1 LNHNV and CDR2 YYDKDF (reference sequence). The V end was cut by 5 bases, the J end by 4 bases, with 12 bases between. CDR3 sequence reads: CATSGGTGYEQYF. CDR3 sequence (DNA): TGTGCCACCAGCGGAGGGACCGGATACGAGCAGTACTTC.

The V call is TRBV20-1, the J call TRBJ2-6; D is uncertain. The V gene's germline CDR1 is DFQATT and CDR2 SNEGSKA (reference sequence). V lost 3 bases and J 0 bases, leaving 9 bases between the germline ends. The CDR3 covers 15 residues. The CDR3 protein is CSARHGNSGANVLTF. CDR3 DNA sequence: TGCAGTGCTAGGCACGGTAACTCTGGGGCCAACGTCCTGACTTTC.